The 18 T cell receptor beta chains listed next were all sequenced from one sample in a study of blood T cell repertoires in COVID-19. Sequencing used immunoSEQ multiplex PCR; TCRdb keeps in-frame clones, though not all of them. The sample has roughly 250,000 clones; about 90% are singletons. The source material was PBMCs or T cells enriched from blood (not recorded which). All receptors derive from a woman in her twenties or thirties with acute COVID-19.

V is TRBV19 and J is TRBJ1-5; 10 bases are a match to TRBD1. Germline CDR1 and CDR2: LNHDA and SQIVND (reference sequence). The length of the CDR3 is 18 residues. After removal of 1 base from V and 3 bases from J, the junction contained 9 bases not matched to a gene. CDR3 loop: CASSIVGPGTGDNQPQHF. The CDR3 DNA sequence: TGTGCCAGTAGTATAGTAGGTCCCGGGACAGGGGACAATCAGCCCCAGCATTTT.

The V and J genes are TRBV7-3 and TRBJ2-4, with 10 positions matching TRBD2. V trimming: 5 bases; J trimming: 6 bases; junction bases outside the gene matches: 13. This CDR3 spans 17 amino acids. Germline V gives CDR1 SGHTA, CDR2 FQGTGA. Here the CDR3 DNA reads TGTGCCAGCAGCGTTACTAGCGGGGCGAGAGGTGGAAACATTCAGTACTTC. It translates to CASSVTSGARGGNIQYF.

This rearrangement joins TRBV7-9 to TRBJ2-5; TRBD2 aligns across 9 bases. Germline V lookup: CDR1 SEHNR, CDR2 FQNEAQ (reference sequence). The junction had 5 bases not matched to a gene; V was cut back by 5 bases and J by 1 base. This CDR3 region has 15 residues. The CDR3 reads CASSANSGGQETQYF. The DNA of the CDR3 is TGTGCCAGCAGCGCTAATAGCGGGGGCCAAGAGACCCAGTACTTC.

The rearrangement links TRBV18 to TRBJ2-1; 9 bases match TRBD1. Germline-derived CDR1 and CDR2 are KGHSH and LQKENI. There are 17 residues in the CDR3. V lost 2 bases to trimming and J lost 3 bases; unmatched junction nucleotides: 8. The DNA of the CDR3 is TGTGCCAGCTCACCAGATAGGACAGGGGAAAACTACAATGAGCAGTTCTTC. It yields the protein CASSPDRTGENYNEQFF.

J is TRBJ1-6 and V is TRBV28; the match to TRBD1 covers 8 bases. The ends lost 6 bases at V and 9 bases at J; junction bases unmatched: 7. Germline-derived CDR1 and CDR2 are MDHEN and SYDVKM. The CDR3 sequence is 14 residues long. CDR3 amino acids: CASSNRGSGSPLHF. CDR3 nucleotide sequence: TGTGCCAGCAGCAACAGGGGGAGTGGTTCACCCCTCCACTTT. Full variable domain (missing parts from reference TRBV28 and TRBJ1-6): DVKVTQSSRYLVKRTGEKVFLECVQDMDHENMFWYRQDPGLGLRLIYFSYDVKMKEKGDIPEGYSVSREKKERFSLILESASTNQTSMYLCASSNRGSGSPLHFGNGTRLTVT.

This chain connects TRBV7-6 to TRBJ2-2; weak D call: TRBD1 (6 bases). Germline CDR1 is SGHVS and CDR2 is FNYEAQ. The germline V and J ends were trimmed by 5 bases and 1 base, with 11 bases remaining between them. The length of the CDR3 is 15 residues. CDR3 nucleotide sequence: TGTGCCAGCAGCGAACGACAGGTGAACACCGGGGAGCTGTTTTTT. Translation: CASSERQVNTGELFF.

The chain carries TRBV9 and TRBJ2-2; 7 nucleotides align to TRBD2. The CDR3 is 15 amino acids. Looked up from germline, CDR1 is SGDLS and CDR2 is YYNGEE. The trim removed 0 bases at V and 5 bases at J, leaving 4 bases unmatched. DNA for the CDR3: TGTGCCAGCAGCGTAGGGACTAGTGGAACCGGGGAGCTGTTTTTT. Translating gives CASSVGTSGTGELFF.

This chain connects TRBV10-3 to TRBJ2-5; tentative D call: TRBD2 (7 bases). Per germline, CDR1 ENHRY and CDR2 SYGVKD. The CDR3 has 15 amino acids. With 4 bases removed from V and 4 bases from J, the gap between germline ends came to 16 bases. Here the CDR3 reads CAISGAGGPRETQYF. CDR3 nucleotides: TGTGCCATCAGTGGGGCCGGGGGGCCGAGAGAGACCCAGTACTTC.

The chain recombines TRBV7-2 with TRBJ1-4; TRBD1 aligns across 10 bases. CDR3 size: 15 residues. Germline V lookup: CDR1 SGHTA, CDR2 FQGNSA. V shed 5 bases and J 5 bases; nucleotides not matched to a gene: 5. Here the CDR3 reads CASSARQGANEKLFF. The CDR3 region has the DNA TGTGCCAGCAGCGCCCGACAGGGGGCGAATGAAAAACTGTTTTTT.

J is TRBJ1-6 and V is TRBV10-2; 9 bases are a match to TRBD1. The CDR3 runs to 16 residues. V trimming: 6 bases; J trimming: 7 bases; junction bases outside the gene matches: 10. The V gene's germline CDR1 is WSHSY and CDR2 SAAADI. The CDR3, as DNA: TGCGCCAGCAGAGACAGGGGGTTGGGTAGCAATTCACCCCTCCACTTT. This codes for CASRDRGLGSNSPLHF.

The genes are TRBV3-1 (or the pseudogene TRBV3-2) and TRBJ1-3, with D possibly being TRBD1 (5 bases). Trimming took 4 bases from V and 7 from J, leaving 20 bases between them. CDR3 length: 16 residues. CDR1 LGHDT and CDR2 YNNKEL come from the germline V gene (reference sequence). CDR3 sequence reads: CASSRTKGWGRNTIYF. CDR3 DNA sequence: TGTGCCAGCAGCCGAACGAAGGGTTGGGGCCGGAACACCATATATTTT.

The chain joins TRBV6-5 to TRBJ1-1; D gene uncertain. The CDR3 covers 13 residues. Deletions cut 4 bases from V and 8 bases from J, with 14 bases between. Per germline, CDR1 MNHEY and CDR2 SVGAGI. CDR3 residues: CASSSSSPVEAFF. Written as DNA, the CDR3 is TGTGCCAGCAGTTCGTCCTCCCCGGTAGAAGCTTTCTTT.

The CDR3 protein is CASKASGLHNEQFF. The CDR3 DNA is TGTGCCAGCAAAGCTAGCGGTCTCCACAATGAGCAGTTCTTC. V usage is TRBV27 and J usage is TRBJ2-1; 7 bases map to TRBD2. The CDR3 runs 14 residues. Germline V lookup: CDR1 MNHEY, CDR2 SMNVEV (reference sequence). The J segment lost 5 bases and the V segment lost 7 bases, leaving 8 bases of the junction unmatched.

CDR3 protein: CASSTRTGGPQETQYF. The CDR3 nucleotides read TGTGCCAGCAGTACTCGGACAGGGGGACCACAAGAGACCCAGTACTTC. V gene TRBV28 combines with J gene TRBJ2-5, with TRBD1 matching over 10 bases. This CDR3 comprises 16 residues. Germline V gives CDR1 MDHEN, CDR2 SYDVKM. V lost 5 bases and J lost 2; bases outside the gene matches: 8.

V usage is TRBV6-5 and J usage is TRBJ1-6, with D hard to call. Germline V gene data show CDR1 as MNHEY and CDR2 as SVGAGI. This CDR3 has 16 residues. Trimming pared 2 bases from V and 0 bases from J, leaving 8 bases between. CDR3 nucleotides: TGTGCCAGCAGTTACGGGCTGACCTCCTATAATTCACCCCTCCACTTT. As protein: CASSYGLTSYNSPLHF.

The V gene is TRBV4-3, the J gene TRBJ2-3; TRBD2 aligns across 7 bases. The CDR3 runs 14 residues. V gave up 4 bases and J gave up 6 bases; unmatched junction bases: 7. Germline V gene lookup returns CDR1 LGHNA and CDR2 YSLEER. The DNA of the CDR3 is TGCGCCAGCAGCCGGGGAGGGTACGAGGATACGCAGTATTTT. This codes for CASSRGGYEDTQYF.

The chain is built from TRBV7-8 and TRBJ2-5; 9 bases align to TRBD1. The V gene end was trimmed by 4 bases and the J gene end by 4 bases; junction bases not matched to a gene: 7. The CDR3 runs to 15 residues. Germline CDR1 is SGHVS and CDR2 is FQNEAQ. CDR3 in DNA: TGTGCCAGCAGCTCGTGGGACAGGGAGGGAGAGACCCAGTACTTC. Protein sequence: CASSSWDREGETQYF.

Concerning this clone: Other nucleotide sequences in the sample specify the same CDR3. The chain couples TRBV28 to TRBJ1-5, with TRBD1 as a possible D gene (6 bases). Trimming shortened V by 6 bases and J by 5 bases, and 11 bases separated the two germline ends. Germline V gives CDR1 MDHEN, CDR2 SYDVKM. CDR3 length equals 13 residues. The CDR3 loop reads CASSLGGDQPQHF. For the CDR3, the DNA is TGTGCCAGCAGCCTAGGGGGGGATCAGCCCCAGCATTTT.